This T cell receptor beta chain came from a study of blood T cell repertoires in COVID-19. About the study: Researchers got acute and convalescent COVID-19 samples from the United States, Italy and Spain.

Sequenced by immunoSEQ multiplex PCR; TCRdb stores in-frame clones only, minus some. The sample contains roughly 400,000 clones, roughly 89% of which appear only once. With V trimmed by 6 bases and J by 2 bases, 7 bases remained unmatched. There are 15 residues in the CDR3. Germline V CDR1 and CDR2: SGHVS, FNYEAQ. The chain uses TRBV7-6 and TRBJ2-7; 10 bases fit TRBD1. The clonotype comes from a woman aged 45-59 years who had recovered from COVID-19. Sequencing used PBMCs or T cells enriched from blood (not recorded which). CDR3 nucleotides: TGTGCCAGCAGGGCCCGACAGGGGGCCGCCTACGAGCAGTACTTC. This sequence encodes CASRARQGAAYEQYF.